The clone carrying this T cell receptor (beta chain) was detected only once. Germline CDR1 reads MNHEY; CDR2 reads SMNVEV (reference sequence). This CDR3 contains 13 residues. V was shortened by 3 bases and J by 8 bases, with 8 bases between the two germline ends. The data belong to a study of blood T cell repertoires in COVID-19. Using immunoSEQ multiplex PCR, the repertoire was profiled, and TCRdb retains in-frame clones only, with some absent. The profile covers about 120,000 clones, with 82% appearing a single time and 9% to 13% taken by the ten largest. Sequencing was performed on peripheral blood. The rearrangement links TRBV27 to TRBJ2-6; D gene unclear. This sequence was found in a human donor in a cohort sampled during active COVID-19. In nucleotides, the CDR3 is TGTGCCAGCAGTTTTTCGGGTACCAACGTCCTGACTTTC. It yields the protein CASSFSGTNVLTF.